This passage covers 16 T cell receptor beta chains from one sample sequenced in a study of blood T cells in healthy people across ages. It was with a sample-barcoded 5' primer and a J-beta primer mix that a second PCR of roughly 7 to 11 cycles was run. Each CDR3 protein is one row after TCRdb ran MiXCR on the 5' RACE reads. This table has 1 million or so distinct CDR3 sequences, 40% to 45% appearing once. The sequencing sample was made of blood. The receptors were sampled from a woman aged 55-75 years in good health.

This clonotype was observed once. The chain is built from TRBV13 and TRBJ2-7, with 10 positions matching TRBD1. J lost 2 bases, V lost 3 bases, and 4 bases had no gene match. The CDR3 is made up of 15 amino acids. CDR1 is PRHDT and CDR2 is FYEKMQ in the germline V gene (reference sequence). This chain's CDR3 is CASSFMGQGTYEQYF. As DNA, the CDR3 is TGTGCCAGCAGCTTCATGGGACAGGGGACCTACGAGCAGTACTTC.

The chain recombines TRBV20-1 with TRBJ2-3; D gene unclear. The CDR3 extends over 13 amino acids. The germline V gene has CDR1 DFQATT and CDR2 SNEGSKA (reference sequence). V lost 6 bases and J 4 bases, leaving 14 bases between the germline ends. The CDR3 sequence: CSATRTVADTQYF. CDR3 in DNA: TGCAGTGCCACCCGGACCGTCGCAGATACGCAGTATTTT.

The V gene is TRBV4-1, the J gene TRBJ2-7, with 7 positions matching TRBD1. V shed 3 bases and J 7 bases; nucleotides not matched to a gene: 6. Germline CDR1 is MGHRA and CDR2 is YSYEKL. The CDR3 extends over 13 amino acids. Here the CDR3 DNA reads TGCGCCAGCAGCCATCTCCGACAGGGTGAGCAGTACTTC. It codes for CASSHLRQGEQYF.

The chain has TRBV12-3 or TRBV12-4 and TRBJ2-7, with a possible D match to TRBD2 (6 bases). The CDR3 contains 18 residues. V was cut by 2 bases and J by 0 bases, with 20 bases left in between. In nucleotides, the CDR3 is TGTGCCAGCAGTTTAAGGAGGGGAGACAGCGCCTCCTCCTACGAGCAGTACTTC. Its translation is CASSLRRGDSASSYEQYF.

The V call is TRBV18, the J call TRBJ2-5, with 10 positions matching TRBD2. The length of the CDR3 is 17 residues. After removal of 1 base from V and 4 bases from J, the junction contained 9 bases not matched to a gene. Per germline, CDR1 KGHSH and CDR2 LQKENI. The CDR3 DNA is TGTGCCAGCTCACCACTTTCCCTAGCGGGAGTACCAGAGACCCAGTACTTC. Residues: CASSPLSLAGVPETQYF.

Concerning this clonotype itself: Being one base from a much bigger clone, this may be a read error. J is TRBJ1-2 and V is TRBV10-3; D perhaps matches TRBD1 (5 bases). Looked up from germline, CDR1 is ENHRY and CDR2 is SYGVKD. V was pared by 11 bases and J by 8 bases, with 18 bases between. The CDR3 contains 12 residues. The CDR3 region is CAVNRDGEGYTF. The CDR3 nucleotides read TGTGCCGTCAACCGGGACGGTGAGGGCTACACCTTC.

The chain links TRBV5-6 to TRBJ2-7; D is possibly TRBD1 or TRBD2 (7 bases each). Germline CDR1 and CDR2: SGHDT and YYEEEE. Trimming shortened V by 4 bases and J by 3 bases, and 14 bases separated the two germline ends. The CDR3 spans 14 residues. As DNA, the CDR3 is TGTGCCAGCAGCCGCAGGGGGGGTCTCTACGAGCAGTACTTC. Residues: CASSRRGGLYEQYF.

This rearrangement joins TRBV5-6 to TRBJ2-7; possible D gene TRBD1, 6 bases. The CDR3 loop spans 14 amino acids. Trimming removed 2 bases at V and 2 bases at J, with 11 bases between. Germline CDR1 SGHDT, CDR2 YYEEEE. Here the CDR3 DNA reads TGTGCCAGCAGCTTCCTCCAGGGGACCTACGAGCAGTACTTC. This encodes CASSFLQGTYEQYF.

CDR3 nucleotide sequence: TGCAGTGCTATTTATCGCTTTAGCGGGAGGAAAGAGGCCCAGTACTTC. Protein: CSAIYRFSGRKEAQYF. This chain links TRBV20-1 with TRBJ2-7; 10 bases are a match to TRBD2. The CDR3 has 16 residues. The germline V gene encodes CDR1 DFQATT and CDR2 SNEGSKA (reference sequence). Trimming removed 4 bases from V and 10 bases from J; junction bases left unmatched: 19.

The table lists this clonotype with a few counts. The V and J genes are TRBV27 and TRBJ2-3, with D perhaps TRBD1 (6 bases). Germline CDR1 MNHEY, CDR2 SMNVEV (reference sequence). Trimming stripped 3 bases from V and 5 bases from J, with 21 bases between. The CDR3 is made up of 17 amino acids. The CDR3 DNA is TGTGCCAGCAGTTTCTTGTCCCCCGGGTCCAGGGGAGATACGCAGTATTTT. It is translated as CASSFLSPGSRGDTQYF.

V gene TRBV11-2 combines with J gene TRBJ2-4; 7 positions match TRBD2. The CDR3 sequence is 14 residues long. The J segment lost 7 bases and the V segment lost 3 bases, leaving 6 bases of the junction unmatched. Germline lookup yields CDR1 SGHAT and CDR2 FQNNGV. This chain's CDR3 is CASSFGGLLNIQYF. CDR3 DNA sequence: TGTGCCAGCAGCTTTGGGGGACTACTCAACATTCAGTACTTC.

This chain connects TRBV20-1 to TRBJ2-4; D unclear. TRBJ2-7 matches the DNA end more closely, so the J call is doubtful. The CDR3 spans 12 residues. CDR1 is DFQATT, CDR2 SNEGSKA, per germline (reference sequence). CDR3 DNA sequence: TGCAGTGCTAGAGGTTCGGGCTACGAGCAGTACTTC. Its protein is CSARGSGYEQYF.

There are a few counts of this clonotype. The genes are TRBV9 and TRBJ1-1, with TRBD1 matching over 8 bases. Germline CDR1 and CDR2: SGDLS and YYNGEE. The CDR3 is made up of 15 amino acids. V was pared by 3 bases and J by 5 bases, with 9 bases of the junction left unmatched. The CDR3 region is CASSASGGGRTEAFF. The CDR3 region has the DNA TGTGCCAGCAGCGCGTCAGGGGGCGGTAGGACTGAAGCTTTCTTT.

This clonotype was detected only a few times. The V gene is TRBV7-2, the J gene TRBJ2-5; D remains unclear. V was clipped by 1 base and J by 11 bases, with 17 bases between them. The CDR3 has 14 residues. Looked up from germline, CDR1 is SGHTA and CDR2 is FQGNSA. Here the CDR3 DNA reads TGTGCCAGCAGCTTAGTACACCTAGAGTCCGGGCAGTACTTC. Translation gives CASSLVHLESGQYF.

This clonotype was recorded a few times. The chain couples TRBV27 to TRBJ2-2; perhaps TRBD1 as D (6 bases). The V end lost 5 bases, the J end lost 4 bases, and 17 bases lay between the germline ends. From germline, CDR1 is MNHEY and CDR2 SMNVEV (reference sequence). The CDR3 runs to 16 residues. The DNA for the CDR3 is TGTGCCAGCAGTCCCAGACAGGAGTCTTTCACCGGGGAGCTGTTTTTT. As protein: CASSPRQESFTGELFF.

CDR3 sequence: CASSESPDWAKNIQYF. CDR3 sequence (DNA): TGCGCCAGCAGTGAGTCGCCGGATTGGGCCAAAAACATTCAGTACTTC. The V call is TRBV10-2, the J call TRBJ2-4, with D unclear. The CDR3 has 16 residues. Germline V CDR1 and CDR2: WSHSY, SAAADI. With 0 bases removed from V and 1 base from J, the gap between germline ends came to 10 bases.